The 21 T cell receptor beta chains in this list originate from one sample, sequenced in a study of T cell responses to AZD1222 COVID-19 vaccine (dated by TCRdb to 2020 to 2023). Library construction relied on the immunoSEQ multiplex PCR assay. Imported from immuneACCESS, the table was reduced by TCRdb to in-frame sequences with V and J called. These copies leave out some clones; in studies compared against another copy, an unresolved V gene accounts for under half, and the cause of the remainder is not known. This sample lists 100,000 to 150,000 clones; about 89% were detected once. The ten largest make up 6.3% of the sample. The sample's time point label is to be understood as: baseline before first vaccination. The sample consisted of peripheral blood, taken on day 0 of AZD1222 vaccination. These TCRs come from an adult in good health.

For the CDR3, the DNA is TGTGCCAGCAGTTTAACCGGGACAGGGGTGTATACTAACTATGGCTACACCTTC. Translated, it gives CASSLTGTGVYTNYGYTF. The chain has TRBV27 and TRBJ1-2; 10 bases are a match to TRBD1. In germline, CDR1 is MNHEY, CDR2 SMNVEV (reference sequence). Germline trimming cut 2 bases from V and 0 bases from J; bases unmatched to any gene: 9. This CDR3 spans 18 amino acids.

The V and J genes are TRBV19 and TRBJ1-2; 7 bases map to TRBD1. Germline CDR1 LNHDA, CDR2 SQIVND (reference sequence). V lost 6 bases and J lost 4; bases outside the gene matches: 5. The CDR3 is 13 residues long. In nucleotides, the CDR3 is TGTGCCAGTAGAGACAGGGATGGCTATGGCTACACCTTC. It codes for CASRDRDGYGYTF. Together with reference TRBV19 and TRBJ1-2, the CDR3 gives the full variable domain: DGGITQSPKYLFRKEGQNVTLSCEQNLNHDAMYWYRQDPGQGLRLIYYSQIVNDFQKGDIAEGYSVSREKKESFPLTVTSAQKNPTAFYLCASRDRDGYGYTFGSGTRLTVV.

This clone was picked up one time. The chain employs TRBV2 and TRBJ1-6; D not certain. The CDR3 runs to 15 residues. Trimming pared 7 bases from V and 3 bases from J, leaving 13 bases between. Germline CDR1 is SNHLY and CDR2 is FYNNEI. Here the CDR3 DNA reads TGTGCCAGCAATCCTTCGACACACTATAATTCACCCCTCCACTTT. Translated: CASNPSTHYNSPLHF.

The chain links TRBV25-1 to TRBJ2-1, with D unresolved. Trimming left V 3 bases short and J 8 bases short, with 17 bases between. This CDR3 has 15 residues. Per the germline V gene, CDR1 is MGHDK and CDR2 is SYGVNS. For the CDR3, the DNA is TGTGCCAGCAGTGACTTAAGTAGGCAAGTGGATGAGCAGTTCTTC. As protein: CASSDLSRQVDEQFF.

The V call is TRBV29-1, the J call TRBJ2-7; the D is unclear. CDR1 and CDR2 (germline): SQVTM, ANQGSEA. CDR3 length equals 14 residues. Trimming removed 4 bases at V and 0 bases at J, with 13 bases between. The CDR3 sequence is CSVADSASSYEQYF. The CDR3 nucleotides are TGCAGCGTTGCCGACTCAGCGAGCTCCTACGAGCAGTACTTC.

The chain is built from TRBV18 and TRBJ1-1, with 8 bases lining up with TRBD1. With V trimmed by 4 bases and J by 4 bases, 5 bases remained unmatched. Germline V gene sequence: CDR1 KGHSH, CDR2 LQKENI. This CDR3 contains 14 residues. The CDR3, as DNA: TGTGCCAGCTCACTAGGACAGGGTACCACTGAAGCTTTCTTT. Translation: CASSLGQGTTEAFF.

This clone turned up a few times. This chain connects TRBV6-5 to TRBJ1-5; TRBD1 agrees at 9 bases. Germline V gene sequence: CDR1 MNHEY, CDR2 SVGAGI. CDR3 size: 14 residues. V shed 5 bases, J shed 4 bases, and the junction held 3 bases outside the gene matches. CDR3: CASSPDRGNQPQHF. CDR3 coding DNA: TGTGCCAGCAGTCCAGACAGGGGGAATCAGCCCCAGCATTTT.

The table lists this clone with a count of one. The CDR3 sequence is CASSQEPTDLYGYTF. CDR3 nucleotides: TGTGCCAGCAGCCAAGAACCCACAGACCTCTATGGCTACACCTTC. The chain carries TRBV4-2 and TRBJ1-2; D unclear. The CDR3 runs to 15 residues. CDR1 LGHNA and CDR2 YNFKEQ come from the germline V gene. Trimming pared 0 bases from V and 4 bases from J, leaving 12 bases between.

The chain joins TRBV11-2 to TRBJ1-1; TRBD1 agrees at 11 bases. Germline V gene data show CDR1 as SGHAT and CDR2 as FQNNGV. V was pared by 0 bases and J by 13 bases, with 16 bases of the junction left unmatched. The length of the CDR3 is 17 residues. CDR3 sequence (DNA): TGTGCCAGCAGCTTAGATTCGGCGGGACAGGGGGTCTTGTTGAATTTCTTT. This codes for CASSLDSAGQGVLLNFF.

V gene TRBV30 combines with J gene TRBJ1-1; TRBD1 matches at 7 bases. The germline V gene encodes CDR1 GTSNPN and CDR2 SVGIG (reference sequence). With 3 bases clipped from V and 6 bases from J, the junction kept 4 bases outside the gene matches. This CDR3 is 12 amino acids long. CDR3: CAWSRGSAEAFF. In nucleotides, the CDR3 is TGTGCCTGGAGCAGGGGGTCTGCTGAAGCTTTCTTT.

The chain uses TRBV19 and TRBJ2-3; the match to TRBD2 covers 9 bases. Germline V lookup: CDR1 LNHDA, CDR2 SQIVND (reference sequence). The CDR3 sequence is 17 residues long. J lost 5 bases, V lost 6 bases, and 15 bases had no gene match. In nucleotides, the CDR3 is TGTGCCAGTAGCCCACTCGGGGGCGGGGGGGCCCAAGATACGCAGTATTTT. This encodes CASSPLGGGGAQDTQYF.

V is TRBV6-7 and J is TRBJ1-1, with TRBD1 matching over 8 bases. TRBV6-7 is annotated as an ORF whose role is uncertain. The junction had 15 bases not matched to a gene; V was cut back by 5 bases and J by 7 bases. The length of the CDR3 is 16 residues. CDR3 in DNA: TGTGCCAGCAGTCAGGCTGGTCGTGACAGGGGACTTGAAGCTTTCTTT. This sequence encodes CASSQAGRDRGLEAFF.

The CDR3 sequence: CASSPGPDLGDTQYF. CDR3 bases: TGTGCCAGCAGCCCGGGCCCCGACTTGGGAGATACGCAGTATTTT. The rearrangement uses TRBV5-8 and TRBJ2-3; no clear D. CDR3 length: 15 residues. Per germline, CDR1 SGHTS and CDR2 YDEGEE. The germline V and J ends were trimmed by 4 bases and 5 bases, with 17 bases remaining between them. Full variable domain (remainder filled in from reference TRBV5-8 and TRBJ2-3): EAGVTQSPTHLIKTRGQQATLRCSPISGHTSVYWYQQALGLGLQFLLWYDEGEERNRGNFPPRFSGRQFPNYSSELNVNALELEDSALYLCASSPGPDLGDTQYFGPGTRLTVL.

The rearrangement joins TRBV24-1 to TRBJ2-1; D is possibly TRBD1 (6 bases). Trimming left V 9 bases short and J 5 bases short, with 10 bases between. This CDR3 is 12 amino acids long. Germline lookup yields CDR1 KGHDR and CDR2 SFDVKD. CDR3 residues: CATSRGHNEQFF. As DNA, the CDR3 is TGTGCCACCTCCAGGGGTCACAATGAGCAGTTCTTC.

This clone was observed a single time. This chain connects TRBV7-2 to TRBJ2-4; no reliable D call. CDR1 is SGHTA and CDR2 is FQGNSA in the germline V gene. The CDR3 runs to 19 residues. Trimming stripped 1 base from V and 0 bases from J, with 19 bases between. The CDR3 DNA reads TGTGCCAGCAGCTTAGTTGAACACCAGGATATGCTAGCCAAAAACATTCAGTACTTC. The encoded protein is CASSLVEHQDMLAKNIQYF.

The chain uses TRBV3-1 (or the pseudogene TRBV3-2) and TRBJ1-1; the D is unclear. With 4 bases removed from V and 5 bases from J, the gap between germline ends came to 26 bases. Germline CDR1 and CDR2: LGHDT and YNNKEL (reference sequence). The CDR3 contains 18 residues. DNA for the CDR3: TGTGCCAGCAGCCCCGGACTAAGCGGGGTTCGGAGGGATACTGAAGCTTTCTTT. Amino acids: CASSPGLSGVRRDTEAFF.

The rearrangement links TRBV6-5 to TRBJ1-5; D ambiguous. Germline V gene lookup returns CDR1 MNHEY and CDR2 SVGAGI. V was shortened by 2 bases and J by 5 bases, with 4 bases between the two germline ends. This CDR3 region has 12 residues. Written as DNA, the CDR3 is TGTGCCAGCAGTTACGCTGATCAGCCCCAGCATTTT. This sequence encodes CASSYADQPQHF.

This chain links TRBV9 with TRBJ2-7; D not certain. This CDR3 is 12 amino acids long. The germline V gene has CDR1 SGDLS and CDR2 YYNGEE. V shed 10 bases and J shed 0 bases, with 11 bases lying between them. Written as DNA, the CDR3 is TGTGCCTCCAGTCGGAGCTCCTACGAGCAGTACTTC. Protein product: CASSRSSYEQYF.

The chain employs TRBV4-3 and TRBJ1-1; 10 nucleotides match TRBD1. Looked up from germline, CDR1 is LGHNA and CDR2 is YSLEER. V shed 3 bases, J shed 1 base, and the junction held 5 bases outside the gene matches. The CDR3 is made up of 16 amino acids. CDR3 nucleotide sequence: TGCGCCAGCAGCCAGGGACAGGGGAGGGGGAACACTGAAGCTTTCTTT. Translated: CASSQGQGRGNTEAFF.

A word on this clone: One junction end does not reproduce the germline sequence, and a read error may be involved. The rearrangement uses TRBV7-2 and TRBJ1-3; D is uncertain. The CDR3 extends over 15 amino acids. Germline assignment: CDR1 SGHTA and CDR2 FQGNSA. CDR3: CASSLVGVAGNTIYF. DNA of the CDR3: TGTGCCAGCAGCTTAGTGGGAGTAGCTGGCAACACCATATATTTT. The variable domain in full, with the rest retrieved from reference TRBV7-2 and TRBJ1-3, is GAGVSQSPSNKVTEKGKDVELRCDPISGHTALYWYRQSLGQGLEFLIYFQGNSAPDKSGLPSDRFSAERTGGSVSTLTIQRTQQEDSAVYLCASSLVGVAGNTIYFGEGSWLTVV.

The chain is built from TRBV30 and TRBJ1-2; unclear D gene. The germline V gene encodes CDR1 GTSNPN and CDR2 SVGIG (reference sequence). There are 10 residues in the CDR3. The V end lost 8 bases, the J end lost 4 bases, and 8 bases lay between the germline ends. The CDR3 spells CAHGSYGYTF. DNA for the CDR3: TGTGCCCATGGGTCCTATGGCTACACCTTC.